This T cell receptor (beta chain) derives from a study of blood T cells in healthy people across ages. This clonotype came up a few times. Alongside a J-beta primer mix, a sample-barcoded 5' primer served in a second PCR lasting roughly 7 to 11 cycles. TCRdb used MiXCR to reprocess the 5' RACE reads, holding one entry per CDR3 protein. The sample has about 1 million distinct CDR3 sequences; under 30% are singletons. Trimming cost V 0 bases and J 6 bases; bases outside gene matches: 5. Germline loops: CDR1 MNHEY, CDR2 SMNVEV (reference sequence). The CDR3 sequence is 14 residues long. These data were also filed under a second study, of T cells of mothers and their children.

The sample comprised blood. This TCR came from a girl aged 2 to 9 in good health. This chain links TRBV27 with TRBJ2-7; TRBD2 aligns across 7 bases. The CDR3, as DNA: TGTGCCAGCAGTTTATCGGGTCCGGGGGGCGAGCAGTACTTC. It specifies CASSLSGPGGEQYF.